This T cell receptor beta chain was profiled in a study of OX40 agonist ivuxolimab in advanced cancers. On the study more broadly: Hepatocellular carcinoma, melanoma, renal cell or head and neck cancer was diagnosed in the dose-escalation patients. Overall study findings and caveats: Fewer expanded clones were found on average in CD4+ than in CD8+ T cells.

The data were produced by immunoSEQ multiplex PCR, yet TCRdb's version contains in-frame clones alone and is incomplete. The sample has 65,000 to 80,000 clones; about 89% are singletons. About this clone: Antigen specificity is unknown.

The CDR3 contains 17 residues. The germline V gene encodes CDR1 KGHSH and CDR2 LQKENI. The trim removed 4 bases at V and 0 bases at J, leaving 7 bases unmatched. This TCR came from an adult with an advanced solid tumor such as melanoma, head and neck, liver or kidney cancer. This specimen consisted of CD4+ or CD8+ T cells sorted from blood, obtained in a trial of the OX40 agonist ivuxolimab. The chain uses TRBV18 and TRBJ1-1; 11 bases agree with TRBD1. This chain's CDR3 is CASSRTWGQGVNTEAFF. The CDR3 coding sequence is TGTGCCAGCTCACGCACCTGGGGACAGGGGGTGAACACTGAAGCTTTCTTT.